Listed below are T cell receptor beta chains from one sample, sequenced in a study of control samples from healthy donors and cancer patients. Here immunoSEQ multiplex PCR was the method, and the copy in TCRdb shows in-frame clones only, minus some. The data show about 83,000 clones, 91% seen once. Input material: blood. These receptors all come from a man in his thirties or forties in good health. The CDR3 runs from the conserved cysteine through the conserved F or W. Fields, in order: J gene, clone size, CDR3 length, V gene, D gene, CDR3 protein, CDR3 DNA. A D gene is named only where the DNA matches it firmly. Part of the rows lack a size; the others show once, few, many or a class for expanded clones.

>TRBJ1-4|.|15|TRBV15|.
CATSRDRGANEKLFF
TGTGCCACCAGCAGAGATCGAGGGGCTAATGAAAAACTGTTTTTT
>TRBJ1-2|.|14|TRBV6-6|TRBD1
CASSTGTVAYGYTF
TGTGCCAGCAGTACCGGGACAGTAGCCTATGGCTACACCTTC
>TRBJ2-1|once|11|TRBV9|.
CASRGREEQFF
TGTGCCAGCAGGGGGAGAGAGGAGCAGTTCTTC
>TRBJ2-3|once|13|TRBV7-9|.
CASSQSAGDTQYF
TGTGCCAGCAGCCAGAGCGCGGGAGATACGCAGTATTTT
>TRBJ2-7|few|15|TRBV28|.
CASSLWERGSYEQYF
TGTGCCAGCAGTTTATGGGAGAGAGGTTCCTACGAGCAGTACTTC
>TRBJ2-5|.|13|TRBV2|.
CASSERGRETQYF
TGTGCCAGCAGTGAAAGGGGTCGAGAGACCCAGTACTTC
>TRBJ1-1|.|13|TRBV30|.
CAWSGRVNTEAFF
TGTGCCTGGAGTGGCCGGGTGAACACTGAAGCTTTCTTT
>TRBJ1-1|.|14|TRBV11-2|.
CASSFSGGPPEAFF
TGTGCCAGCAGCTTTTCGGGGGGCCCCCCTGAAGCTTTCTTT
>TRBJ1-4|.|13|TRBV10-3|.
CAISESMPEKLFF
TGTGCCATCAGTGAGTCGATGCCTGAAAAACTGTTTTTT
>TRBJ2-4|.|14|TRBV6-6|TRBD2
CASSPSGVKNIQYF
TGTGCCAGCAGTCCTAGCGGGGTCAAAAACATTCAGTACTTC
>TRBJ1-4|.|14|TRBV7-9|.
CASNKGGANEKLFF
TGTGCCAGCAACAAGGGGGGAGCGAATGAAAAACTGTTTTTT
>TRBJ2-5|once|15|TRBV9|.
CASSPGKGREETQYF
TGTGCCAGCAGCCCCGGTAAGGGACGGGAAGAGACCCAGTACTTC
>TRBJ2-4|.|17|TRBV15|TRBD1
CATSDKTGDVAKNIQYF
TGTGCCACCAGCGACAAAACAGGGGACGTAGCCAAAAACATTCAGTACTTC
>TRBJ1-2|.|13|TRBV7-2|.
CASSLRGSDGYTF
TGTGCCAGCAGCTTAAGAGGGTCGGATGGCTACACCTTC
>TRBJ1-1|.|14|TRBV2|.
CASSQYDMNTEAFF
TGTGCCAGCAGTCAATATGATATGAACACTGAAGCTTTCTTT
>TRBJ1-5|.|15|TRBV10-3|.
CAISERTEVDQPQHF
TGTGCCATCAGTGAAAGAACAGAAGTCGATCAGCCCCAGCATTTT
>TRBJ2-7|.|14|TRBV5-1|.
CASSLSGTAYEQYF
TGCGCCAGCAGCTTGTCAGGTACCGCCTACGAGCAGTACTTC
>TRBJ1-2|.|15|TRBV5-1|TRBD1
CASSIGTGGNYGYTF
TGCGCCAGCAGCATAGGGACAGGGGGCAACTATGGCTACACCTTC
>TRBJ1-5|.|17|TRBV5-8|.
CASSLNRQSIGNQPQHF
TGTGCCAGCAGCTTGAACAGACAGTCTATCGGCAATCAGCCCCAGCATTTT
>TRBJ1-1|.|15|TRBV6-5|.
CASSPPGGIGTEAFF
TGTGCCAGCAGTCCGCCGGGGGGCATTGGCACTGAAGCTTTCTTT
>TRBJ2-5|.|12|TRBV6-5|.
CASRTPGETQYF
TGTGCCAGCAGAACTCCAGGAGAGACCCAGTACTTC
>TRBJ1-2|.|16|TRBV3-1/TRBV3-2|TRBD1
CASSQYDGGQGGGYTF
TGTGCCAGCAGCCAATACGATGGGGGACAGGGGGGGGGCTACACCTTC
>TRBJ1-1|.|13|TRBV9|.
CASSARHNTEAFF
TGTGCCAGCAGCGCACGGCATAACACTGAAGCTTTCTTT
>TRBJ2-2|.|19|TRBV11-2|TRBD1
CASSLSAPPGTGRPGELFF
TGTGCCAGCAGCTTATCGGCCCCCCCCGGGACAGGGAGACCCGGGGAGCTGTTTTTT
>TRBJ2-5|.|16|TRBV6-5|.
CASSSPLLGGSGTQYF
TGTGCCAGCAGTTCCCCTCTCTTGGGGGGTTCCGGGACCCAGTACTTC
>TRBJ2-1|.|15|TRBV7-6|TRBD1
CASSHRDRGVNEQFF
TGTGCCAGCAGCCACCGGGACAGGGGTGTCAATGAGCAGTTCTTC
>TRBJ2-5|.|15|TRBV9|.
CASSVDEAVGETQYF
TGTGCCAGCAGCGTAGATGAGGCAGTGGGGGAGACCCAGTACTTC
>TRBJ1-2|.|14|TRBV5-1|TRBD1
CASSSGQANDGYTF
TGCGCCAGCAGCTCGGGACAGGCAAACGATGGCTACACCTTC
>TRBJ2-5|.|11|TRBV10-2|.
CASSVRETQYF
TGCGCCAGCAGTGTAAGGGAGACCCAGTACTTC
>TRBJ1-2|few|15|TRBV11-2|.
CASSPRDGLYYGYTF
TGTGCCAGCAGCCCCCGGGACGGCCTATACTATGGCTACACCTTC
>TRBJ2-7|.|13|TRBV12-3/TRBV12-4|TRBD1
CASSDRAGYEQYF
TGTGCCAGCAGTGACAGGGCAGGCTACGAGCAGTACTTC
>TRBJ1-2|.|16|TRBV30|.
CAWSVGGKLSNYGYTF
TGTGCCTGGAGTGTAGGCGGCAAACTCTCTAACTATGGCTACACCTTC
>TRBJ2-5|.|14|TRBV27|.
CASSLLAAEETQYF
TGTGCCAGCAGTTTACTGGCAGCTGAAGAGACCCAGTACTTC
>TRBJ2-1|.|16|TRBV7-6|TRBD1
CASSPGQGLAYNEQFF
TGTGCCAGCAGCCCCGGACAGGGCCTGGCCTACAATGAGCAGTTCTTC
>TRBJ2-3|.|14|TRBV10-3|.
CATQTRQSTDTQYF
TGTGCCACTCAGACAAGACAGAGCACAGATACGCAGTATTTT
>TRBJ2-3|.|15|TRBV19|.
CASSITPSRIDTQYF
TGTGCCAGTAGTATAACCCCGAGTAGAATAGATACGCAGTATTTT
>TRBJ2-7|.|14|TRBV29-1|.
CSVEKGAGSYEQYF
TGCAGCGTTGAGAAGGGAGCTGGCTCCTACGAGCAGTACTTC
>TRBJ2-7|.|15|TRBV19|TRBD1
CASSASGTGSYEQYF
TGTGCCAGTAGTGCCTCGGGGACAGGGTCCTACGAGCAGTACTTC
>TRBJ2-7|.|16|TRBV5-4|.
CASSSRELSGSYEQYF
TGTGCCAGCAGCTCGCGCGAACTAAGCGGCTCCTACGAGCAGTACTTC
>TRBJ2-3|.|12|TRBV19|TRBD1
CASQDRGYTQYF
TGTGCCAGTCAGGACAGGGGGTATACGCAGTATTTT
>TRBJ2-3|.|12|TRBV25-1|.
CASNADTDTQYF
TGTGCCAGCAACGCTGACACAGATACGCAGTATTTT
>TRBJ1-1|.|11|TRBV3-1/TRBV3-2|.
CASSQRNEAFF
TGTGCCAGCAGCCAACGCAACGAAGCTTTCTTT
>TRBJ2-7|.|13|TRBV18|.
CASSPGPDYEQYF
TGTGCCAGCTCACCAGGTCCCGACTACGAGCAGTACTTC
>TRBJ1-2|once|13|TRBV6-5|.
CASSHGQSYGYTF
TGTGCCAGCAGTCACGGACAGAGCTATGGCTACACCTTC
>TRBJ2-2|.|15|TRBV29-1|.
CSVEPDDQNTGELFF
TGCAGCGTGGAACCGGACGACCAGAACACCGGGGAGCTGTTTTTT
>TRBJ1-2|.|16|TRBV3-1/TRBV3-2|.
CASSQGKRAGNYGYTF
TGTGCCAGCAGCCAGGGCAAAAGGGCCGGAAACTATGGCTACACCTTC
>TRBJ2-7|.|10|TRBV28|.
CASSLGEQYF
TGTGCCAGCAGTTTAGGCGAGCAGTACTTC
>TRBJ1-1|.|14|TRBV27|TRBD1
CASSIQGGVTEAFF
TGTGCCAGCAGTATACAGGGGGGTGTAACTGAAGCTTTCTTT
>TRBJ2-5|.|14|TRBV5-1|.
CASSMGRVQETQYF
TGCGCCAGCAGCATGGGGCGGGTCCAAGAGACCCAGTACTTC
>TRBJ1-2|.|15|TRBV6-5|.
CASSPDNRKAYGYTF
TGTGCCAGCAGCCCCGACAATCGGAAGGCCTATGGCTACACCTTC
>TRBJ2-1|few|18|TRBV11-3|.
CASSLGGRMGQEGNEQFF
TGTGCCAGCAGCTTAGGGGGAAGGATGGGGCAGGAGGGTAATGAGCAGTTCTTC
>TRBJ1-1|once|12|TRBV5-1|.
CARSLSSSEAFF
TGCGCCAGATCCCTTTCAAGCTCTGAAGCTTTCTTT
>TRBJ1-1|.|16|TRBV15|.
CATSRGPGTPNTEAFF
TGTGCCACCAGCAGAGGGCCCGGGACACCGAACACTGAAGCTTTCTTT
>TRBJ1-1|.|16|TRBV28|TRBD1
CASSSAGQTMNTEAFF
TGTGCCAGCAGTTCCGCGGGACAGACCATGAACACTGAAGCTTTCTTT
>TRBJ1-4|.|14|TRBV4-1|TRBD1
CASSPGQGGEKLFF
TGCGCCAGCAGCCCGGGACAGGGCGGTGAAAAACTGTTTTTT
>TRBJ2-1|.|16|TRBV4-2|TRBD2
CASSPQSGGGNNEQFF
TGTGCCAGCAGCCCTCAGAGCGGGGGAGGGAACAATGAGCAGTTCTTC
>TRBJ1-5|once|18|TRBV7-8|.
CASSLDRERSYSNQPQHF
TGTGCCAGCAGCTTAGATCGGGAGCGCTCCTATAGCAATCAGCCCCAGCATTTT
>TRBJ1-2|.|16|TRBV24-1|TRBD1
CATSERTGAPLYGYTF
TGTGCCACCAGTGAACGGACAGGGGCCCCTCTTTATGGCTACACCTTC